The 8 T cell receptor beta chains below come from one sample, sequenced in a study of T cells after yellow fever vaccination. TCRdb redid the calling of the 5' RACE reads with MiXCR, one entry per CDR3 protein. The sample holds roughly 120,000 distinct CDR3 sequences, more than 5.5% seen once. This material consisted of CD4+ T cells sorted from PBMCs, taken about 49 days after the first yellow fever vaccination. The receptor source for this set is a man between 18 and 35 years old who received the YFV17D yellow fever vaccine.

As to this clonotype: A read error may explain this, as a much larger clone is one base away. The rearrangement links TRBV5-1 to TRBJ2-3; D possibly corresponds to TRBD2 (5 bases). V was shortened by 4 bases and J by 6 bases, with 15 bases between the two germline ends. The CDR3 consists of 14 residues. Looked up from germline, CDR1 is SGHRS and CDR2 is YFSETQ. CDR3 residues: CASSRERVPDTQYF. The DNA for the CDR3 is TGCGCCAGCAGCAGGGAGAGGGTTCCGGATACGCAGTATTTT.

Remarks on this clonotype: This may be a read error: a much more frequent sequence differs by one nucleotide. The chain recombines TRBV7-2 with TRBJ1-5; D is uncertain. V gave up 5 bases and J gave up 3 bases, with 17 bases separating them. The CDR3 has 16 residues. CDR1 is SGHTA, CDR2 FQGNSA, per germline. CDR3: CASSQRGGMINQPQHF. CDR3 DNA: TGTGCCAGCAGCCAGAGAGGCGGGATGATCAATCAGCCCCAGCATTTT.

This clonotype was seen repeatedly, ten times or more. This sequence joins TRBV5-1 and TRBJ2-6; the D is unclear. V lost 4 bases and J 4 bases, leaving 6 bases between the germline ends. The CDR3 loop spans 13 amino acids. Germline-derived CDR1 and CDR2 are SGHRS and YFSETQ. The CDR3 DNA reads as TGCGCCAGCAGCCTGCCCGGGGCCAACGTCCTGACTTTC. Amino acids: CASSLPGANVLTF.

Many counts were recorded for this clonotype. CDR3 bases: TGTGCCAGCAGCTCCCCTACTACAGGGGGCACTGAAGCTTTCTTT. It encodes CASSSPTTGGTEAFF. This rearrangement joins TRBV5-4 to TRBJ1-1; 8 bases map to TRBD1. The CDR3 covers 15 residues. The trim removed 3 bases at V and 4 bases at J, leaving 8 bases unmatched. The germline V gene encodes CDR1 SGHNT and CDR2 YYREEE (reference sequence).

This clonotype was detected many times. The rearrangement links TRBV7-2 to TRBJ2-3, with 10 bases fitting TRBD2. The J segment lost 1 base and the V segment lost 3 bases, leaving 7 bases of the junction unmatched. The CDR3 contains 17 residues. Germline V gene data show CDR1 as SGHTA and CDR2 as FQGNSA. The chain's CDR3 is CASSFRLAGDRTDTQYF. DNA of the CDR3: TGTGCCAGCAGCTTCCGCCTAGCGGGGGACCGCACAGATACGCAGTATTTT. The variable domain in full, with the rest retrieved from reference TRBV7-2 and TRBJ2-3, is GAGVSQSPSNKVTEKGKDVELRCDPISGHTALYWYRQSLGQGLEFLIYFQGNSAPDKSGLPSDRFSAERTGGSVSTLTIQRTQQEDSAVYLCASSFRLAGDRTDTQYFGPGTRLTVL.

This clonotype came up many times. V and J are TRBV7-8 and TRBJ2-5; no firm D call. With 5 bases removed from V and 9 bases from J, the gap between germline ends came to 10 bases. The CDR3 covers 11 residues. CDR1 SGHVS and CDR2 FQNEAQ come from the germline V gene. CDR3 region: CASSPDRSQYF. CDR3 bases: TGTGCCAGCAGCCCGGATCGGTCCCAGTACTTC.

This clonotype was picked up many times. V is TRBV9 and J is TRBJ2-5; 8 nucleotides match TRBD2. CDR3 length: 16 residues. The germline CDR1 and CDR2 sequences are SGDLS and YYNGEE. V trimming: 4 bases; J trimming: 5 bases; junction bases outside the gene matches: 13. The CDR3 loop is CASSPSPSGRPETQYF. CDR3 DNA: TGTGCCAGCAGCCCCTCCCCTAGCGGGCGCCCTGAGACCCAGTACTTC.

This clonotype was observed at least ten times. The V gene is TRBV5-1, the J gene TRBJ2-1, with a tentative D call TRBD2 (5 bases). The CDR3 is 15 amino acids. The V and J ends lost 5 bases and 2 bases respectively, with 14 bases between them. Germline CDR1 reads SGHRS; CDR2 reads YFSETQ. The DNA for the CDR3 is TGCGCCAGCAGGGTAGCGTCGGAGCCCTACAATGAGCAGTTCTTC. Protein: CASRVASEPYNEQFF.